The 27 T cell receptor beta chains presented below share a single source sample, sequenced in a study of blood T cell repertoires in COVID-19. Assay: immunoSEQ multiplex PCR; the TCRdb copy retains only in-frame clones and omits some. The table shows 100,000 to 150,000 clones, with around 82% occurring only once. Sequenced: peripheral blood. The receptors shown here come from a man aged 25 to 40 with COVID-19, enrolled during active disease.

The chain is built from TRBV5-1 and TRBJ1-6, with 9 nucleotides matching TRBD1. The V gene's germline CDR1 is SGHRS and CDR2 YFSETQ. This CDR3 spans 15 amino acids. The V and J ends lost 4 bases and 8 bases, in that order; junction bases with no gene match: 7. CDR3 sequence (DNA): TGCGCCAGCAGCCCGGGGACAGGGTCCCATTCACCCCTCCACTTT. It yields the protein CASSPGTGSHSPLHF.

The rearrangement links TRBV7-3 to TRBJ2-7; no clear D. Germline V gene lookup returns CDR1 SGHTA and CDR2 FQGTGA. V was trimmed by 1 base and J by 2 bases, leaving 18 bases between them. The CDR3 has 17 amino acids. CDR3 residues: CASSLKVQSAGPYEQYF. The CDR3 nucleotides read TGTGCCAGCAGCTTAAAGGTCCAAAGTGCAGGCCCCTACGAGCAGTACTTC.

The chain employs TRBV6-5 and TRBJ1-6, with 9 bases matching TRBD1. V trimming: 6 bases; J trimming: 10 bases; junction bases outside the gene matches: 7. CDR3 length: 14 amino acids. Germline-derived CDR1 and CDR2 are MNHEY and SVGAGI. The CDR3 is CASRPDRGGSPLHF. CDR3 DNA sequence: TGTGCCAGCAGACCGGACAGGGGCGGGTCACCCCTCCACTTT.

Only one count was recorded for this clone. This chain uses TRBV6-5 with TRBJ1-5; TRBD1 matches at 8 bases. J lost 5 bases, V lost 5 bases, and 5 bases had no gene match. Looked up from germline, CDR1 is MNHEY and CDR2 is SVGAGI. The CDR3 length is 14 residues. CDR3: CASSLGQADQPQHF. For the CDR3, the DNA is TGTGCCAGCAGTCTGGGACAGGCAGATCAGCCCCAGCATTTT.

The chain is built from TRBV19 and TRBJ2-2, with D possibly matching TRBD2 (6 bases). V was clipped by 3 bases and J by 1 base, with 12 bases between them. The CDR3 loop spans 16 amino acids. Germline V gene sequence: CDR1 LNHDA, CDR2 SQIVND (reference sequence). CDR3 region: CASSIGGGRNTGELFF. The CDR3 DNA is TGTGCCAGTAGTATCGGGGGAGGTCGGAACACCGGGGAGCTGTTTTTT.

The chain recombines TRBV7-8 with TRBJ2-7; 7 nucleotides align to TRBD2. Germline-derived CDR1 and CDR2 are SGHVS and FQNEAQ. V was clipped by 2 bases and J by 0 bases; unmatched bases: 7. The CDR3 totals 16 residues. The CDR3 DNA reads TGTGCCAGCAGCTTAACGGTAGCGGGTGACTCCTACGAGCAGTACTTC. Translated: CASSLTVAGDSYEQYF.

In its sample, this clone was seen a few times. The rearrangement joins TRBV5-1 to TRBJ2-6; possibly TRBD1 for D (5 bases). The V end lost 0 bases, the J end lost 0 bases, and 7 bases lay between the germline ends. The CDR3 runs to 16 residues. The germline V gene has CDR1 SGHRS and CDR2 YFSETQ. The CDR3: CASSLEGVSGANVLTF. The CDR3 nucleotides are TGCGCCAGCAGCTTGGAAGGGGTCTCTGGGGCCAACGTCCTGACTTTC.

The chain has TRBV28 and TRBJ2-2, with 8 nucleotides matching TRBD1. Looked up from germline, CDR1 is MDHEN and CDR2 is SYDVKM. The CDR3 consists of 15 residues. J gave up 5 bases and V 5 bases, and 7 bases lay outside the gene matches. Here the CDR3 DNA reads TGTGCCAGCAGTAGCCGGACAGGGAGGACCGGGGAGCTGTTTTTT. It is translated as CASSSRTGRTGELFF.

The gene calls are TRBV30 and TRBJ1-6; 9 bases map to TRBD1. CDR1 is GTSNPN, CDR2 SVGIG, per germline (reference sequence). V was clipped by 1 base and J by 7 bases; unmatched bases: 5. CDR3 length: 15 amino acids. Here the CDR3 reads CAWSESGQGNSPLHF. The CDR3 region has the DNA TGTGCCTGGAGTGAATCGGGACAGGGAAATTCACCCCTCCACTTT.

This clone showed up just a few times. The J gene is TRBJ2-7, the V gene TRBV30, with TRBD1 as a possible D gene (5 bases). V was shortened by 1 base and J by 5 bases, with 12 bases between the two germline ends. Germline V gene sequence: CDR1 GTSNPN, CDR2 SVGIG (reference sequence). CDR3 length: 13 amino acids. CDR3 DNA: TGTGCCTGGAGTGGTCAGGGAATAGACGAGCAGTACTTC. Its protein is CAWSGQGIDEQYF.

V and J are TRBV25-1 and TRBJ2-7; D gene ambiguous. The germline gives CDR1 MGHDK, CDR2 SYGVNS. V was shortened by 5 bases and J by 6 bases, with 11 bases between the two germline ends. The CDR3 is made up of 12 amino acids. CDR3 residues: CASSLSASEQYF. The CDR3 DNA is TGTGCCAGCAGTTTAAGCGCGTCCGAGCAGTACTTC.

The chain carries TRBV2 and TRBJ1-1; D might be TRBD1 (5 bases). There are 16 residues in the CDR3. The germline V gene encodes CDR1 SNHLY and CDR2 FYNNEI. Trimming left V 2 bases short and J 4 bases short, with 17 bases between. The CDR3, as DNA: TGTGCCAGCAGTGAATATATGGGGGAGGGGAGCACTGAAGCTTTCTTT. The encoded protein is CASSEYMGEGSTEAFF.

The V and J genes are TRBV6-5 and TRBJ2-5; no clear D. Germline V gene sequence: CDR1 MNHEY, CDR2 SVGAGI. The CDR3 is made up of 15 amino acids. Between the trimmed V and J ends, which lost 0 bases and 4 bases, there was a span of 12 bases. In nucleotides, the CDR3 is TGTGCCAGCAGTTACTCCGACGGAGAATTAGAGACCCAGTACTTC. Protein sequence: CASSYSDGELETQYF.

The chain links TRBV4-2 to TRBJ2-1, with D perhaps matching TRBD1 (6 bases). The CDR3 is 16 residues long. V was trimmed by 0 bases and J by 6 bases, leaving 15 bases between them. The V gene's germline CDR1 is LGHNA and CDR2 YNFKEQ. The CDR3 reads CASSQDRRLGGNEQFF. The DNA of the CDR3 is TGTGCCAGCAGCCAAGATCGGAGGCTAGGGGGCAATGAGCAGTTCTTC.

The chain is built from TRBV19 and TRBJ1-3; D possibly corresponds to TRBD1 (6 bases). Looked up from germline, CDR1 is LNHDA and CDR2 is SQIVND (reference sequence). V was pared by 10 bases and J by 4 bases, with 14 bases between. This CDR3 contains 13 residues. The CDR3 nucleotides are TGTGCCACCACGGGGGGGCGAGGAAACACCATATATTTT. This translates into CATTGGRGNTIYF.

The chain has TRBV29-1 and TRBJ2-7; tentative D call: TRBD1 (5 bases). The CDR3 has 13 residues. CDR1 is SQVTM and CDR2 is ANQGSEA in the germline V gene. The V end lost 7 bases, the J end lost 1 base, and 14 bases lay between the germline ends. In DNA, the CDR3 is TGCAGCGCCTTGCAGGGAACTTCCTACGAGCAGTACTTC. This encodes CSALQGTSYEQYF.

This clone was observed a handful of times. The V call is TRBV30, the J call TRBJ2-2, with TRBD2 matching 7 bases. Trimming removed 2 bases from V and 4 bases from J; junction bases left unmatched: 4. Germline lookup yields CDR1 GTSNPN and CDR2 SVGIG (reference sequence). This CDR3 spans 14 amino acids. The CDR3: CAWSRTGGTGELFF. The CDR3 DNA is TGTGCCTGGAGTCGGACGGGAGGCACCGGGGAGCTGTTTTTT.

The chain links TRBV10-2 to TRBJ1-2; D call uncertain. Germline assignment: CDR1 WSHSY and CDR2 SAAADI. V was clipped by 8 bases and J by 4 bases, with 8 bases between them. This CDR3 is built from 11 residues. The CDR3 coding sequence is TGCGCCAGCGGGGAGGGCTATGGCTACACCTTC. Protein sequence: CASGEGYGYTF.

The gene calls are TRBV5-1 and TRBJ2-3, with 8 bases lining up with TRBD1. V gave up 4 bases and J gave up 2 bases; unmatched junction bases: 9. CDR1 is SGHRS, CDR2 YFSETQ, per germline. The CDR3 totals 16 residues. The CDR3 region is CASSVGTGVSTDTQYF. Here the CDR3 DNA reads TGCGCCAGCAGCGTAGGGACAGGCGTATCCACAGATACGCAGTATTTT.

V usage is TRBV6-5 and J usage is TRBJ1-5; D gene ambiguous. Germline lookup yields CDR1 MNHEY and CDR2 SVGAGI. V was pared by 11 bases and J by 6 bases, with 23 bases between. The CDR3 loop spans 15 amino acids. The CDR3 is CASFNSGRPGQPQHF. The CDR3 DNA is TGTGCCTCCTTTAATTCCGGTCGTCCGGGTCAGCCCCAGCATTTT.

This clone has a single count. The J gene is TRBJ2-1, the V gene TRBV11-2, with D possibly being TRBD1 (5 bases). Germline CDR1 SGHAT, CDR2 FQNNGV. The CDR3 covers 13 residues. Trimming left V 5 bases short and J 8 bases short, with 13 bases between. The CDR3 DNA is TGTGCCAGCAGCCCTTATTCAGGGTATGAGCAGTTCTTC. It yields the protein CASSPYSGYEQFF.

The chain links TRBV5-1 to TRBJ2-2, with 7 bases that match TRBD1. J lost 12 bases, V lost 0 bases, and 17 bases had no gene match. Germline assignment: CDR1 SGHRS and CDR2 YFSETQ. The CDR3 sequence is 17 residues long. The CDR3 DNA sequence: TGCGCCAGCAGCTTGGTATCTTCTAGGCAGGGGACAGAGAAGCTGTTTTTT. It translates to CASSLVSSRQGTEKLFF.

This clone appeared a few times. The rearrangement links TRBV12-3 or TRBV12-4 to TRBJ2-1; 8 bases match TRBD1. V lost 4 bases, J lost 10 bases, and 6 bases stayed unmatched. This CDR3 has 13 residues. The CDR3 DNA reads TGTGCCAGCAGTTCCCTCCGGGACAGGGAGCAGTTCTTC. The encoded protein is CASSSLRDREQFF.

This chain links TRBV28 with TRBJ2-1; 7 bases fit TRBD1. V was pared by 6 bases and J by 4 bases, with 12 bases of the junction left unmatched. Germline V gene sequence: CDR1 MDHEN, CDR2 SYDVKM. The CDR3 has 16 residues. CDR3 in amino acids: CASSQLKGARYNEQFF. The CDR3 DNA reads TGTGCCAGCAGCCAACTGAAGGGGGCGAGGTACAATGAGCAGTTCTTC.

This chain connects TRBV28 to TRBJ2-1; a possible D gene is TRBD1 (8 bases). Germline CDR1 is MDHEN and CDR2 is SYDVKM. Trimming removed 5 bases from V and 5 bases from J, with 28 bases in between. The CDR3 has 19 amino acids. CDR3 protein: CASSDTAWGGMTGDNEQFF. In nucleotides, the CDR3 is TGTGCCAGCAGTGATACCGCTTGGGGGGGCATGACAGGGGACAATGAGCAGTTCTTC.

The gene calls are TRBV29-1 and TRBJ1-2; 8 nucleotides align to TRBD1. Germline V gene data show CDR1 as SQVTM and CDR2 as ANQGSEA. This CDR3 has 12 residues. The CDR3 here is CTGQGDDYGYTF. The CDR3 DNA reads TGCACCGGACAGGGAGATGACTATGGCTACACCTTC.

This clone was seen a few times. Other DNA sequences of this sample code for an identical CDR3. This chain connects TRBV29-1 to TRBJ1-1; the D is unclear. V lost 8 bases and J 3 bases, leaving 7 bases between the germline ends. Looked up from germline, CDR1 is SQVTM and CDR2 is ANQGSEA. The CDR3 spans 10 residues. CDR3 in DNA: TGCAGCTCCGGGGACACTGAAGCTTTCTTT. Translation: CSSGDTEAFF. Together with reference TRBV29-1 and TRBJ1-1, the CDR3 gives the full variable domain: SAVISQKPSRDICQRGTSLTIQCQVDSQVTMMFWYRQQPGQSLTLIATANQGSEATYESGFVIDKFPISRPNLTFSTLTVSNMSPEDSSIYLCSSGDTEAFFGQGTRLTVV.